A single sample gave rise to the 10 T cell receptor beta chains below, sequenced in a study of blood T cell repertoires in COVID-19. Clones were read by immunoSEQ multiplex PCR, and TCRdb kept only the in-frame ones, dropping some. Counted here are about 120,000 clones, 78% occurring once; the ten biggest clones make up 2.3%. Sequenced: peripheral blood. These receptors were taken from a man in his 70s with acute or convalescent COVID-19.

The chain recombines TRBV10-3 with TRBJ2-1; 11 nucleotides line up with TRBD1. CDR1 is ENHRY and CDR2 is SYGVKD in the germline V gene. The junction had 10 bases not matched to a gene; V was cut back by 4 bases and J by 8 bases. This CDR3 contains 16 residues. The CDR3 DNA sequence: TGTGCCATCAGTGTAGCCGGGACAGGGGGTCGAGATGAGCAGTTCTTC. Residues: CAISVAGTGGRDEQFF.

The sample holds a few counts of this clone. The genes are TRBV7-2 and TRBJ1-6, with D possibly matching TRBD1 (5 bases). Germline V gene sequence: CDR1 SGHTA, CDR2 FQGNSA. Trimming pared 5 bases from V and 7 bases from J, leaving 9 bases between. This CDR3 has 13 amino acids. The CDR3 loop is CASSQDMNSPLHF. The CDR3, as DNA: TGTGCCAGCAGCCAGGACATGAATTCACCCCTCCACTTT.

The chain recombines TRBV11-2 with TRBJ1-4; TRBD1 aligns across 8 bases. Germline trimming cut 3 bases from V and 3 bases from J; bases unmatched to any gene: 12. Germline V lookup: CDR1 SGHAT, CDR2 FQNNGV. The CDR3 length is 18 residues. CDR3 loop: CASSFRIQGAGSNEKLFF. The CDR3 nucleotides read TGTGCCAGCAGCTTCAGAATCCAGGGGGCCGGGTCTAATGAAAAACTGTTTTTT.

V and J are TRBV18 and TRBJ2-3; D is ambiguous. The CDR3 is made up of 14 amino acids. CDR1 is KGHSH and CDR2 is LQKENI in the germline V gene. V lost 3 bases and J 2 bases, leaving 9 bases between the germline ends. CDR3 loop: CASSPTFPTDTQYF. DNA for the CDR3: TGTGCCAGCTCACCGACTTTCCCCACAGATACGCAGTATTTT.

V is TRBV18 and J is TRBJ2-1; the D is unclear. CDR1 and CDR2 from the germline V gene are KGHSH and LQKENI. Trimming took off 6 bases at V and 5 bases at J, with 11 bases between the two ends. This CDR3 comprises 13 residues. CDR3 loop: CASSFYEDNEQFF. The CDR3 DNA follows: TGTGCCAGCTCTTTTTATGAGGACAATGAGCAGTTCTTC. Drawing the rest from reference TRBV18 and TRBJ2-1, the complete variable domain is NAGVMQNPRHLVRRRGQEARLRCSPMKGHSHVYWYRQLPEEGLKFMVYLQKENIIDESGMPKERFSAEFPKEGPSILRIQQVVRGDSAAYFCASSFYEDNEQFFGPGTRLTVL.

V and J are TRBV28 and TRBJ2-7; TRBD1 matches 8 bases. Germline CDR1 is MDHEN and CDR2 is SYDVKM. The CDR3 runs 15 residues. The junction had 11 bases not matched to a gene; V was cut back by 6 bases and J by 4 bases. CDR3 nucleotides: TGTGCCAGCAGAACCGGGACAGGTGGCCGTTACGAGCAGTACTTC. This encodes CASRTGTGGRYEQYF.

The V and J genes are TRBV3-1 (or the pseudogene TRBV3-2) and TRBJ2-1; 13 bases align to TRBD2. J lost 1 base, V lost 3 bases, and 3 bases had no gene match. The germline V gene encodes CDR1 LGHDT and CDR2 YNNKEL (reference sequence). This CDR3 has 17 amino acids. The CDR3 DNA reads TGTGCCAGCAGCCATCTGACTAGCGGGAGGTCCTACAATGAGCAGTTCTTC. Its translation is CASSHLTSGRSYNEQFF.

This sequence joins TRBV20-1 and TRBJ2-1; 7 bases map to TRBD1. CDR1 is DFQATT, CDR2 SNEGSKA, per germline (reference sequence). The CDR3 runs 14 residues. Trimming cost V 3 bases and J 7 bases; bases outside gene matches: 9. The CDR3 sequence: CSASLPGQRNEQFF. The CDR3 nucleotides read TGCAGTGCTAGTTTGCCGGGACAGCGAAATGAGCAGTTCTTC.

The rearrangement links TRBV12-5 to TRBJ1-3; TRBD1 matches at 7 bases. The V gene end was trimmed by 1 base and the J gene end by 5 bases; junction bases not matched to a gene: 5. The germline gives CDR1 LGHNT, CDR2 FRNRAP. This CDR3 is built from 15 residues. This CDR3 reads CASGLGGGHRNTIYF. For the CDR3, the DNA is TGTGCTAGTGGTTTGGGAGGGGGCCATAGAAACACCATATATTTT. The full variable domain, completed using reference TRBV12-5 and TRBJ1-3, is DARVTQTPRHKVTEMGQEVTMRCQPILGHNTVFWYRQTMMQGLELLAYFRNRAPLDDSGMPKDRFSAEMPDATLATLKIQPSEPRDSAVYFCASGLGGGHRNTIYFGEGSWLTVV.

The rearrangement links TRBV7-2 to TRBJ2-3; D is unresolved. V shed 5 bases and J shed 0 bases, with 12 bases lying between them. The CDR3 contains 15 residues. In germline, CDR1 is SGHTA, CDR2 FQGNSA. CDR3 DNA sequence: TGTGCCAGCAGCGTCGTCTCGACTAGCACAGATACGCAGTATTTT. This translates into CASSVVSTSTDTQYF.